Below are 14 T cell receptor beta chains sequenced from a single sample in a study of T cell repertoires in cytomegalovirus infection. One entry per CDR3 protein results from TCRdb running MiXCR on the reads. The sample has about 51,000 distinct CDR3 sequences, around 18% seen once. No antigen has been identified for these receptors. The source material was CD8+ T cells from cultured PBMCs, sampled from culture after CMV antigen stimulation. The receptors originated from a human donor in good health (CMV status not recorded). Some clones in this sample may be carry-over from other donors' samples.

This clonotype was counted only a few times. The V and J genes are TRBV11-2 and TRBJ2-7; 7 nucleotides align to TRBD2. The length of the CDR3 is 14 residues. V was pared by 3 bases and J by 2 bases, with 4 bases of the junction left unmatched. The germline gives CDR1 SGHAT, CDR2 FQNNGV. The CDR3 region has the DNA TGTGCCAGCAGCTTGGCTAGCGGAACCTACGAGCAGTACTTC. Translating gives CASSLASGTYEQYF.

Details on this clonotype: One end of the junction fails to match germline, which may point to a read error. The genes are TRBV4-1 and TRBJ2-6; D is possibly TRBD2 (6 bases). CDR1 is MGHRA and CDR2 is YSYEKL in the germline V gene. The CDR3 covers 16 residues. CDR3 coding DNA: TGCGCCAGCAGCCAAGATGGGAGGAACGGGGCCAACGTCCTGTCTTTC. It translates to CASSQDGRNGANVLSF.

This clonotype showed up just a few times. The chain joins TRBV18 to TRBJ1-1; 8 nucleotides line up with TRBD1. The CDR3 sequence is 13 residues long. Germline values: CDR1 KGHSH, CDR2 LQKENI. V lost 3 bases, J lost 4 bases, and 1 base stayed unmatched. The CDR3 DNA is TGTGCCAGCTCACCGGGACAGGTCACTGAAGCTTTCTTT. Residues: CASSPGQVTEAFF. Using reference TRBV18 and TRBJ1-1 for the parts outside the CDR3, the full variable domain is NAGVMQNPRHLVRRRGQEARLRCSPMKGHSHVYWYRQLPEEGLKFMVYLQKENIIDESGMPKERFSAEFPKEGPSILRIQQVVRGDSAAYFCASSPGQVTEAFFGQGTRLTVV.

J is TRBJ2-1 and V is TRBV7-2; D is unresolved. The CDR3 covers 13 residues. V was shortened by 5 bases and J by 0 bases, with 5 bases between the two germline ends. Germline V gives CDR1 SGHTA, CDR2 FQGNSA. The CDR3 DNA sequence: TGTGCCAGCAGCATCGGCTCCTACAATGAGCAGTTCTTC. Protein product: CASSIGSYNEQFF.

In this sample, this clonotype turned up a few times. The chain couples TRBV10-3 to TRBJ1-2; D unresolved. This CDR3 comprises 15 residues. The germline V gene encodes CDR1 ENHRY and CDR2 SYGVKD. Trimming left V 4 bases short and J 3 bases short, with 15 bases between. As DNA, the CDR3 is TGTGCCATCAGTGGGCCTGGCCAGGAATACTATGGCTACACCTTC. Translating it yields CAISGPGQEYYGYTF.

The DNA of the CDR3 is TGTGCCAGTTTCAAGGGGGGGGTATACAATGAGCAGTTCTTC. Its translation: CASFKGGVYNEQFF. The chain is built from TRBV27 and TRBJ2-1; possible D gene TRBD2, 7 bases. V lost 9 bases and J 4 bases, leaving 16 bases between the germline ends. This CDR3 is 14 amino acids long. The V gene's germline CDR1 is MNHEY and CDR2 SMNVEV (reference sequence).

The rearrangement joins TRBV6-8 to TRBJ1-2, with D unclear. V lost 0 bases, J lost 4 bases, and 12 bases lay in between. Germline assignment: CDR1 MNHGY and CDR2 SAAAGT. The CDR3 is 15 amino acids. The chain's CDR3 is CASSYSITDIYGYTF. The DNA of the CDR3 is TGTGCCAGCAGTTACTCGATAACAGATATCTATGGCTACACCTTC.

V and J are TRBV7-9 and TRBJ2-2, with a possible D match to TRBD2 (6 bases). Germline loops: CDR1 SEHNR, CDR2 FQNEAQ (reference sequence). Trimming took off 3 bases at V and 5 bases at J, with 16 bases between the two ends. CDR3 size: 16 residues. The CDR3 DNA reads TGTGCCAGCAGCTTGATCACTAGCTCCCGGACCGGGGAGCTGTTTTTT. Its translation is CASSLITSSRTGELFF.

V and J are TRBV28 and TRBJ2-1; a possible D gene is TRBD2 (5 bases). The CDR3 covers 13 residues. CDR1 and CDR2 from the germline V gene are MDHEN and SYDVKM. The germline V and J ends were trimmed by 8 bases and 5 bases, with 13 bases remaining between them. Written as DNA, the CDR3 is TGTGCCAGCCTCGGAAGAGCGGACAATGAGCAGTTCTTC. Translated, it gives CASLGRADNEQFF.

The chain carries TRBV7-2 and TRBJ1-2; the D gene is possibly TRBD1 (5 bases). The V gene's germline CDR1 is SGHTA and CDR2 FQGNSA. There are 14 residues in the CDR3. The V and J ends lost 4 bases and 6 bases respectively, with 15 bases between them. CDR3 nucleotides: TGTGCCAGCAGCTCCCAGGGTCAGAGCGATGGCTACACCTTC. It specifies CASSSQGQSDGYTF.

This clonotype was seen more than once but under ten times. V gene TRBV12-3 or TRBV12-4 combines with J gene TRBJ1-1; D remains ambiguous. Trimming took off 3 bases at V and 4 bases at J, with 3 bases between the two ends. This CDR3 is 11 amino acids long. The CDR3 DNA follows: TGTGCCAGCAGTTTCGGCACTGAAGCTTTCTTT. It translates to CASSFGTEAFF.

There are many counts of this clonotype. CDR3 loop: CASSRGQHYEQYF. The CDR3 coding sequence is TGTGCCAGCAGCCGGGGACAGCACTACGAGCAGTACTTC. This sequence joins TRBV7-8 and TRBJ2-7, with 7 bases lining up with TRBD1. This CDR3 is 13 amino acids long. V lost 5 bases, J lost 3 bases, and 4 bases stayed unmatched. Germline assignment: CDR1 SGHVS and CDR2 FQNEAQ.

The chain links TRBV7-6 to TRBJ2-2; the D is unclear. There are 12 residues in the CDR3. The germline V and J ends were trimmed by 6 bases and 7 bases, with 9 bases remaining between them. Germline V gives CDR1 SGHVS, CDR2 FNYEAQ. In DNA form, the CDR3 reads TGTGCCAGCAGGAGGATGGGCGGGGAGCTGTTTTTT. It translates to CASRRMGGELFF.

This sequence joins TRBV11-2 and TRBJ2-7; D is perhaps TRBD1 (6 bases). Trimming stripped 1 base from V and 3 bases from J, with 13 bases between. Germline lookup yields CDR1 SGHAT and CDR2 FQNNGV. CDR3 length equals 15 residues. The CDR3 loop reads CASSLAAKGHYEQYF. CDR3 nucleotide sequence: TGTGCCAGCAGCTTAGCGGCCAAGGGACACTACGAGCAGTACTTC.